This TCR beta chain is drawn from a study of cytomegalovirus exposure and HLA in healthy donors. Notes on the study in general: Highly shared sequence variants in one cluster were likely a sequencing artifact. The later analysis indicated that the majority of CMV-associated TCR beta chains appeared HLA-restricted.

PCR was performed using 60 Vbeta and 13 Jbeta primers. Profiled with immunoSEQ multiplex PCR; TCRdb holds only in-frame clones, not every one. The sample includes about 67,000 clones, roughly 65% of them seen just once. Of note for this clone: The antigen is undetermined.

The length of the CDR3 is 14 residues. Germline V gene sequence: CDR1 ENHRY, CDR2 SYGVKD. The V gene end was trimmed by 7 bases and the J gene end by 5 bases; junction bases not matched to a gene: 6. The chain employs TRBV10-3 and TRBJ2-3; 10 bases map to TRBD1. The sample consisted of PBMCs. This receptor was obtained from a woman aged 30 to 39 in good health and CMV-seronegative. The CDR3 spells CAINRQGAGDTQYF. DNA of the CDR3: TGTGCCATCAATAGACAGGGGGCAGGAGATACGCAGTATTTT.